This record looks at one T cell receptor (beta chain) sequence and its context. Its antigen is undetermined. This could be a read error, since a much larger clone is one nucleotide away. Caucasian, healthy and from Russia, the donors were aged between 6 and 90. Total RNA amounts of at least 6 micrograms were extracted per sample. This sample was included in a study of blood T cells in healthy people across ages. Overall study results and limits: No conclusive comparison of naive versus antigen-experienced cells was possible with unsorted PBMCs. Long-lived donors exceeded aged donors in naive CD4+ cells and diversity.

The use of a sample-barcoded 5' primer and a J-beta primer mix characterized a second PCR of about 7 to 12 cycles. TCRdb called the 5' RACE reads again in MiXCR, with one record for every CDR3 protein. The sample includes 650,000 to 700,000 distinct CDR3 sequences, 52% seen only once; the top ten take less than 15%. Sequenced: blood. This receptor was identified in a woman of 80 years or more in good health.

CDR3 residues: CACSPIAGRNTGELFF. The CDR3 DNA follows: TGTGCCTGCAGTCCTATAGCGGGACGGAACACCGGGGAGCTGTTTTTT. The chain joins TRBV6-5 to TRBJ2-2; the match to TRBD2 covers 8 bases. The CDR3 has 16 residues. Germline CDR1 and CDR2: MNHEY and SVGAGI.